This TCR beta chain was retrieved from a study of shared clonotypes between healthy human individuals. Germline V lookup: CDR1 MNHNS, CDR2 SASEGT. J gave up 6 bases and V 7 bases, and 9 bases lay outside the gene matches. There are 14 residues in the CDR3. Study results and limitations: Shared across a few donors were around 5% of the naive CD4 clonotypes.

TCRdb's copy holds only in-frame clones and misses some; the assay was immunoSEQ multiplex PCR. The profile shows nearly 750,000 clones, approximately 77% of them singletons. Concerning this clone itself: Its antigen remains unidentified.

Donors were healthy HIV-negative adults without recent acute infections or vaccinations. The sample was memory CD4+ T cells sorted from blood. Subset given: CD45RA-negative fraction. The clonotype comes from a woman aged 30 to 39 in good health. The chain recombines TRBV6-1 with TRBJ1-5, with TRBD1 identical over 7 bases. CDR3 protein: CASTQDRLGQPQHF. The CDR3 DNA follows: TGTGCCAGCACCCAGGACAGGCTGGGTCAGCCCCAGCATTTT.